The 23 T cell receptor beta chains given below trace back to one sample, sequenced in a study of low-dose radiotherapy and immunotherapy resistance in tumors. First-strand cDNA used TRAV- and TRBV-specific primers, covering alpha and beta chains. With a V-primer adapter and a constant-region primer, TCRs were amplified for 20 PCR cycles. TCRdb independently ran MiXCR on the reads; one entry per CDR3 protein. The sample holds 75,000 to 95,000 distinct CDR3 sequences; 9.4% are singletons and the top ten take under 1.1%. Time point given: before trial treatment. This specimen consisted of PBMCs, obtained before treatment. All receptors derive from a male donor with prostate cancer.

This clonotype was recorded at least ten times. The J gene is TRBJ2-1, the V gene TRBV6-2 or TRBV6-3; 8 bases match TRBD2. The CDR3 has 19 amino acids. Germline V gene data show CDR1 as MNHEY and CDR2 as SVGEGT. V lost 5 bases and J lost 0; bases outside the gene matches: 15. CDR3 DNA sequence: TGTGCCAGCAGTAAATCCGCAACTAGCGGAGCTAACTCCTACAATGAGCAGTTCTTC. Its translation is CASSKSATSGANSYNEQFF.

The chain recombines TRBV30 with TRBJ1-5; 10 bases match TRBD1. The CDR3 runs 16 residues. J lost 1 base, V lost 2 bases, and 5 bases had no gene match. The germline V gene has CDR1 GTSNPN and CDR2 SVGIG (reference sequence). In DNA form, the CDR3 reads TGTGCCTGGAGTAAGGGGACAGGGGTAAGCAATCAGCCCCAGCATTTT. It translates to CAWSKGTGVSNQPQHF.

This clonotype was observed at least ten times. This sequence joins TRBV5-4 and TRBJ1-6; possibly TRBD1 for D (5 bases). The germline gives CDR1 SGHNT, CDR2 YYREEE (reference sequence). CDR3 size: 17 residues. V dropped 4 bases and J dropped 4 bases, with 18 bases sitting between them. As DNA, the CDR3 is TGTGCCAGCAGCCCAGGGACTTCAGGAATTTATAATTCACCCCTCCACTTT. Translated: CASSPGTSGIYNSPLHF.

This clonotype was counted ten times or more. J is TRBJ2-1 and V is TRBV27; 12 bases line up with TRBD2. V lost 5 bases to trimming and J lost 6 bases; unmatched junction nucleotides: 11. Per germline, CDR1 MNHEY and CDR2 SMNVEV (reference sequence). The CDR3 covers 17 residues. DNA of the CDR3: TGTGCCAGCAGTGCGATCCGACTAGCGGGAGTAGTCAATGAGCAGTTCTTC. Translated, it gives CASSAIRLAGVVNEQFF.

This clonotype has at least ten counts. The V gene is TRBV6-1, the J gene TRBJ2-7; D uncertain. Germline values: CDR1 MNHNS, CDR2 SASEGT. Trimming removed 0 bases from V and 5 bases from J, with 14 bases in between. This CDR3 spans 15 amino acids. The CDR3 coding sequence is TGTGCCAGCAGTGAAGCTGGTCTGAGAACCCACGAGCAGTACTTC. Its protein product is CASSEAGLRTHEQYF.

The sample holds many counts of this clonotype. The rearrangement links TRBV20-1 to TRBJ2-1, with TRBD2 matching over 11 bases. Germline V CDR1 and CDR2: DFQATT, SNEGSKA (reference sequence). V shed 6 bases and J 6 bases; nucleotides not matched to a gene: 19. The CDR3 covers 18 residues. In nucleotides, the CDR3 is TGCAGTGCCAGACCCAAGAACTTAGCGGGAGGGTTGTCCAATGAGCAGTTCTTC. This sequence encodes CSARPKNLAGGLSNEQFF.

This clonotype appeared many times. The chain joins TRBV5-4 to TRBJ2-7; possible D gene TRBD2, 5 bases. The CDR3 consists of 15 residues. The germline CDR1 and CDR2 sequences are SGHNT and YYREEE (reference sequence). V lost 0 bases to trimming and J lost 0 bases, with 10 bases between them. The CDR3 DNA reads TGTGCCAGCAGCTTGGGAGGACGGGGCTCCTACGAGCAGTACTTC. Translation gives CASSLGGRGSYEQYF. Complete variable domain (other parts from reference TRBV5-4 and TRBJ2-7): ETGVTQSPTHLIKTRGQQVTLRCSSQSGHNTVSWYQQALGQGPQFIFQYYREEENGRGNFPPRFSGLQFPNYSSELNVNALELDDSALYLCASSLGGRGSYEQYFGPGTRLTVT.

This clonotype was recorded many times. The V gene is TRBV28, the J gene TRBJ1-1; D is possibly TRBD1 (6 bases). Germline CDR1 reads MDHEN; CDR2 reads SYDVKM. Between the trimmed V and J ends, which lost 5 bases and 5 bases, there was a span of 15 bases. CDR3 length: 14 amino acids. The CDR3 reads CASSRRGGWTEAFF. The CDR3 coding sequence is TGTGCCAGCAGTAGAAGGGGGGGCTGGACTGAAGCTTTCTTT.

The chain joins TRBV5-3 to TRBJ2-7, with D uncertain. TRBV5-3 is designated an ORF whose function remains uncertain. The CDR3 length is 13 residues. Trimming left V 8 bases short and J 11 bases short, with 23 bases between. CDR3 loop: CASSLSAGKFEYF. The CDR3 region has the DNA TGTGCCAGCAGCCTATCCGCCGGAAAGTTTGAGTACTTC.

J is TRBJ2-2 and V is TRBV19; 8 bases map to TRBD2. V was pared by 5 bases and J by 6 bases, with 5 bases of the junction left unmatched. Per the germline V gene, CDR1 is LNHDA and CDR2 is SQIVND (reference sequence). CDR3 length: 14 amino acids. CDR3 amino acids: CASSPGLGAGELFF. The CDR3 coding sequence is TGTGCCAGTAGTCCGGGACTAGGGGCCGGGGAGCTGTTTTTT.

In this sample, this clonotype turned up many times. The V gene is TRBV18, the J gene TRBJ1-6; D is perhaps TRBD1 (6 bases). CDR1 KGHSH and CDR2 LQKENI come from the germline V gene. The CDR3 extends over 14 amino acids. V was clipped by 6 bases and J by 7 bases, with 13 bases between them. CDR3 residues: CASSLDRLNSPLHF. CDR3 sequence (DNA): TGTGCCAGCTCCCTGGACAGACTCAATTCACCCCTCCACTTT. Looking up the rest from reference TRBV18 and TRBJ1-6 gives the full variable domain: NAGVMQNPRHLVRRRGQEARLRCSPMKGHSHVYWYRQLPEEGLKFMVYLQKENIIDESGMPKERFSAEFPKEGPSILRIQQVVRGDSAAYFCASSLDRLNSPLHFGNGTRLTVT.

This clonotype has a count of ten or more. The CDR3: CAISAGGAGEQYF. In DNA, the CDR3 is TGTGCCATCAGTGCGGGGGGGGCGGGCGAGCAGTACTTC. This chain connects TRBV10-3 to TRBJ2-7; 8 nucleotides line up with TRBD2. With V trimmed by 4 bases and J by 6 bases, 5 bases remained unmatched. Germline values: CDR1 ENHRY, CDR2 SYGVKD. CDR3 length equals 13 residues.

At least ten counts were recorded for this clonotype. The V and J genes are TRBV28 and TRBJ2-7; TRBD1 matches 7 bases. The CDR3 has 13 residues. The J segment lost 6 bases and the V segment lost 8 bases, leaving 10 bases of the junction unmatched. CDR1 and CDR2 from the germline V gene are MDHEN and SYDVKM. DNA for the CDR3: TGTGCCAGCCGGAGACAGGGTTCGGCCGAGCAGTACTTC. The encoded protein is CASRRQGSAEQYF.

This clonotype was detected ten times or more. The chain has TRBV28 and TRBJ1-1; a possible D gene is TRBD1 (5 bases). The CDR3 runs 15 residues. Germline V gene lookup returns CDR1 MDHEN and CDR2 SYDVKM. V was trimmed by 2 bases and J by 6 bases, leaving 16 bases between them. CDR3 DNA: TGTGCCAGCAGTTTAGGGTACCTAGAAGGGGCTGAAGCTTTCTTT. Protein product: CASSLGYLEGAEAFF.

This clonotype was seen at least ten times. The chain couples TRBV29-1 to TRBJ2-1; 8 bases are a match to TRBD2. V shed 8 bases and J 2 bases; nucleotides not matched to a gene: 8. The CDR3 is made up of 14 amino acids. Per germline, CDR1 SQVTM and CDR2 ANQGSEA. The CDR3 region is CSSTGGFTYNEQFF. CDR3 DNA: TGCAGCTCGACGGGGGGGTTCACCTACAATGAGCAGTTCTTC.

This clonotype was observed many times. The chain joins TRBV6-5 to TRBJ2-7; possible D gene TRBD2, 5 bases. The V end lost 11 bases, the J end lost 2 bases, and 16 bases lay between the germline ends. Per germline, CDR1 MNHEY and CDR2 SVGAGI. The CDR3 is made up of 13 amino acids. The DNA for the CDR3 is TGTGCCGCACGATCCAGCGGAACCTACGAGCAGTACTTC. Its protein product is CAARSSGTYEQYF.

This clonotype was recorded many times. The chain combines TRBV29-1 with TRBJ1-2, with a weak D call TRBD1 (6 bases). V lost 0 bases and J 2 bases, leaving 13 bases between the germline ends. The CDR3 runs to 15 residues. Germline V gives CDR1 SQVTM, CDR2 ANQGSEA. In nucleotides, the CDR3 is TGCAGCGTTGAAGACAGGGGAGGCAGAAACTATGGCTACACCTTC. This translates into CSVEDRGGRNYGYTF.

This clonotype has a count of ten or more. This chain links TRBV28 with TRBJ2-7; the D gene is possibly TRBD2 (6 bases). In germline, CDR1 is MDHEN, CDR2 SYDVKM. V was clipped by 4 bases and J by 0 bases, with 13 bases between them. The CDR3 contains 15 residues. Here the CDR3 reads CASSSTSPSSYEQYF. The CDR3 nucleotides are TGTGCCAGCAGTTCGACTAGTCCTAGCTCCTACGAGCAGTACTTC.

As concerns this clonotype: A far larger clone is only one base removed, so a read error is likely. The rearrangement uses TRBV13 and TRBJ1-5, with a tentative D call TRBD1 (5 bases). The V end lost 7 bases, the J end lost 3 bases, and 10 bases lay between the germline ends. The CDR3 runs to 13 residues. Germline values: CDR1 PRHDT, CDR2 FYEKMQ (reference sequence). The CDR3 DNA sequence: TGTGCCAGCACCGGGGCGGACAATCAGCCCCAGCATTTT. It is translated as CASTGADNQPQHF. Using reference TRBV13 and TRBJ1-5 for the parts outside the CDR3, the full variable domain is AAGVIQSPRHLIKEKRETATLKCYPIPRHDTVYWYQQGPGQDPQFLISFYEKMQSDKGSIPDRFSAQQFSDYHSELNMSSLELGDSALYFCASTGADNQPQHFGDGTRLSIL.

This clonotype has ten or more counts. The genes are TRBV5-1 and TRBJ2-2, with D maybe TRBD1 (6 bases). V lost 2 bases to trimming and J lost 4 bases, with 12 bases between them. CDR1 and CDR2 from the germline V gene are SGHRS and YFSETQ. The CDR3 runs 15 residues. This chain's CDR3 is CASSFTGGSTGELFF. The CDR3 nucleotides are TGCGCCAGCAGCTTTACTGGGGGCAGCACCGGGGAGCTGTTTTTT.

The V call is TRBV20-1, the J call TRBJ1-6, with a possible D match to TRBD1 (6 bases). The CDR3 is 19 amino acids. Trimming left V 2 bases short and J 9 bases short, with 29 bases between. Looked up from germline, CDR1 is DFQATT and CDR2 is SNEGSKA (reference sequence). The CDR3 reads CSARPRYTGSLPFVSPLHF. The CDR3 DNA follows: TGCAGTGCTAGACCCAGATATACAGGGTCCCTGCCTTTCGTTTCACCCCTCCACTTT.

This clonotype showed up many times. The gene calls are TRBV5-1 and TRBJ2-3; no clear D. V was trimmed by 2 bases and J by 1 base, leaving 14 bases between them. CDR3 length: 16 residues. CDR1 is SGHRS, CDR2 YFSETQ, per germline. The CDR3 is CASSFAGTRGTDTQYF. The DNA for the CDR3 is TGCGCCAGCAGCTTCGCAGGTACTCGGGGCACAGATACGCAGTATTTT.

This clonotype was detected many times. This chain connects TRBV20-1 to TRBJ2-5; tentatively, D is TRBD2 (5 bases). The length of the CDR3 is 14 residues. V dropped 0 bases and J dropped 7 bases, with 15 bases sitting between them. The germline CDR1 and CDR2 sequences are DFQATT and SNEGSKA (reference sequence). The CDR3 DNA sequence: TGCAGTGCTAGAGATCCGAGGGCCTCGGGGACCCAGTACTTC. Protein product: CSARDPRASGTQYF.